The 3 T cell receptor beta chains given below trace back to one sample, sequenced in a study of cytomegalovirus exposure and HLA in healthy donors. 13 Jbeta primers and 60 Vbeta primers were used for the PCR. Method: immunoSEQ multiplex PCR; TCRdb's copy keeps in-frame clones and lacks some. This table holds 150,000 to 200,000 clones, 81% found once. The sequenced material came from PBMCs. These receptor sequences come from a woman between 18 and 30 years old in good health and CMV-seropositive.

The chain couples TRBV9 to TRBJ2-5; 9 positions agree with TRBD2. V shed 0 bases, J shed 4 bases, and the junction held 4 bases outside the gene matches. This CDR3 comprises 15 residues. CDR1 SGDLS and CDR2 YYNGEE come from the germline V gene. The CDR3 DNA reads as TGTGCCAGCAGCGTAGGGGCGGGGGGGCGAGAGACCCAGTACTTC. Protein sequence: CASSVGAGGRETQYF.

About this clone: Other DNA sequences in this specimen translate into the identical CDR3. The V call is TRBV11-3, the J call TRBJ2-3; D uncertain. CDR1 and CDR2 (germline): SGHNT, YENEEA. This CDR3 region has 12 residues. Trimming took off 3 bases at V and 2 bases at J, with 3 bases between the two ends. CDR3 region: CASSFHTDTQYF. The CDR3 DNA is TGTGCCAGCAGCTTTCACACAGATACGCAGTATTTT.

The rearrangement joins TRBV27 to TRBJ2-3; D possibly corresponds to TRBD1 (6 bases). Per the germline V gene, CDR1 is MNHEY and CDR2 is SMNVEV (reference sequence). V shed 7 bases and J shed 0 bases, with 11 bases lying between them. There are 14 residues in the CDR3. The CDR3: CASKVGASTDTQYF. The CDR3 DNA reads TGTGCCAGCAAGGTGGGGGCTAGCACAGATACGCAGTATTTT.